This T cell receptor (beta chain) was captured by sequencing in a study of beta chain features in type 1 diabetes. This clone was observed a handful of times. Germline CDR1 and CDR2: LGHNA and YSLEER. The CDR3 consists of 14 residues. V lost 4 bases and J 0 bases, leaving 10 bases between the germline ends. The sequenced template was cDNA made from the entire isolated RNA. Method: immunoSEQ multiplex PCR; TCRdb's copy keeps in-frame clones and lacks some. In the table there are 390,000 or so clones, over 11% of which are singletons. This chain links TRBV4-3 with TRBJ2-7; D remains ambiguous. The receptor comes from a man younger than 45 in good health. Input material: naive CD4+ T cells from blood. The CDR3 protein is CASSPAAGSYEQYF. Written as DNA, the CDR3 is TGCGCCAGCAGCCCCGCCGCAGGCTCCTACGAGCAGTACTTC.